This T cell receptor (beta chain) was observed in a study of blood T cell repertoires in COVID-19. In the study overall: PBMCs, B-cell-depleted T cells, or T cells were the source of the cDNA or gDNA that made up the material.

Data came from immunoSEQ multiplex PCR; TCRdb stores just in-frame clones and leaves some out. This table has approximately 250,000 clones, about 89% appearing once. The ends were cut back, 0 bases at V and 8 bases at J, with 4 bases in the middle. This CDR3 is built from 11 residues. Per the germline V gene, CDR1 is LGHDT and CDR2 is YNNKEL (reference sequence). The chain combines TRBV3-1 (or the pseudogene TRBV3-2) with TRBJ1-2; D remains unclear. This receptor was obtained from a man aged 35 to 55 with active or convalescent COVID-19. Sequencing was performed on peripheral blood. The CDR3 sequence: CASSQEGGYTF. Here the CDR3 DNA reads TGTGCCAGCAGCCAAGAGGGCGGCTACACCTTC.